This entry features one T cell receptor beta chain sequence. Its matching antigen is unknown. Between the trimmed V and J ends, which lost 1 base and 3 bases, there was a span of 7 bases. This CDR3 contains 13 residues. The sample comes from a study of glioma-infiltrating T cells. Study observations and caveats: Tissue-blood divergence was below expectation in non-neoplastic patients, above in gliomas.

The iRepertoire nested amplicon-rescue multiplex PCR amplified TCR alpha and beta CDR3s from RNA. One-step reverse transcription and amplification started from approximately 100-400 ng of tissue mRNA or PBMC total RNA. TCRdb ran MiXCR on the multiplex PCR reads and lists one entry per CDR3 protein. The repertoire holds under 150,000 distinct CDR3 sequences, with about 22% as singletons. V gene TRBV12-3 or TRBV12-4 combines with J gene TRBJ2-7; D gene uncertain. This TCR came from a human donor with low-grade glioma or glioblastoma, undergoing nonglioma brain surgery, or in good health (not recorded which). Specimen: glioma tissue, nonneoplastic brain tissue, or PBMCs (not recorded which). The CDR3 DNA is TGTGCCAGCAGTTTAGGCAAAGACTACGAGCAGTACGTC. Its translation: CASSLGKDYEQYV.